What follows are 24 T cell receptor beta chains derived from one specimen sequenced in a study of blood T cell repertoires in COVID-19. Clones were read by immunoSEQ multiplex PCR, and TCRdb kept only the in-frame ones, dropping some. The sample yields around 290,000 clones, around 90% seen once. The sequenced sample consisted of PBMCs or T cells enriched from blood (not recorded which). The receptor set was obtained from a woman in her thirties who had recovered from COVID-19.

J is TRBJ2-1 and V is TRBV15; D is unresolved. V lost 4 bases and J 6 bases, leaving 4 bases between the germline ends. Looked up from germline, CDR1 is LNHNV and CDR2 is YYDKDF (reference sequence). This CDR3 is built from 11 residues. The CDR3 is CATSTLNEQFF. The CDR3 region has the DNA TGTGCCACCAGCACCCTCAATGAGCAGTTCTTC.

This sequence joins TRBV7-9 and TRBJ2-2; 14 nucleotides align to TRBD2. CDR1 is SEHNR, CDR2 FQNEAQ, per germline (reference sequence). The CDR3 contains 17 residues. V lost 5 bases and J lost 4; bases outside the gene matches: 6. The CDR3 region is CASSPLTSGRVTGELFF. The DNA for the CDR3 is TGTGCCAGCAGCCCCCTGACTAGCGGGAGGGTCACCGGGGAGCTGTTTTTT.

CDR3 bases: TGTGCCAGTAGGTCTGGGAGGGAGGAAGGTACAGATACGCAGTATTTT. Translation gives CASRSGREEGTDTQYF. The chain couples TRBV19 to TRBJ2-3; TRBD2 matches 7 bases. The CDR3 covers 16 residues. Germline lookup yields CDR1 LNHDA and CDR2 SQIVND (reference sequence). J gave up 3 bases and V 6 bases, and 12 bases lay outside the gene matches.

With regard to this clone: The sample contains more than one DNA sequence encoding this CDR3. The chain is built from TRBV5-1 and TRBJ2-7; TRBD1 matches 7 bases. Germline V CDR1 and CDR2: SGHRS, YFSETQ. The CDR3 spans 14 residues. The ends lost 0 bases at V and 2 bases at J; junction bases unmatched: 2. CDR3 loop: CASSLGQGPYEQYF. The CDR3 DNA reads as TGCGCCAGCAGCTTGGGACAGGGACCCTACGAGCAGTACTTC.

The V call is TRBV18, the J call TRBJ1-6; D uncertain. V dropped 0 bases and J dropped 9 bases, with 9 bases sitting between them. Germline V gene sequence: CDR1 KGHSH, CDR2 LQKENI. This CDR3 is built from 14 residues. For the CDR3, the DNA is TGTGCCAGCTCACCACCCCGGAGAGGTTCACCCCTCCACTTT. Protein product: CASSPPRRGSPLHF.

This clone has more than one count but fewer than ten. The chain couples TRBV19 to TRBJ2-2; 9 bases align to TRBD2. The CDR3 is 19 residues long. Germline loops: CDR1 LNHDA, CDR2 SQIVND (reference sequence). V lost 5 bases to trimming and J lost 0 bases; unmatched junction nucleotides: 13. This chain's CDR3 is CASSLRPRAGGPNTGELFF. The CDR3, as DNA: TGTGCCAGTAGTCTCCGCCCCCGGGCGGGAGGGCCGAACACCGGGGAGCTGTTTTTT.

The chain couples TRBV7-8 to TRBJ2-1, with TRBD2 matching 12 bases. CDR1 is SGHVS, CDR2 FQNEAQ, per germline. The CDR3 length is 17 residues. The trim removed 4 bases at V and 1 base at J, leaving 5 bases unmatched. This chain's CDR3 is CASSSGLAGTSYNEQFF. DNA for the CDR3: TGTGCCAGCAGCTCGGGACTAGCGGGTACATCCTACAATGAGCAGTTCTTC.

The chain employs TRBV7-6 and TRBJ2-1; TRBD2 matches at 14 bases. Germline CDR1 reads SGHVS; CDR2 reads FNYEAQ. Trimming at V came to 1 base and at J to 4 bases, leaving 3 bases not matched to a gene. The CDR3 covers 17 residues. The CDR3 spells CASSLGGTSGSYNEQFF. The DNA for the CDR3 is TGTGCCAGCAGCTTAGGAGGGACTAGCGGGAGTTACAATGAGCAGTTCTTC. The full variable domain, in which reference TRBV7-6 and TRBJ2-1 provide the parts outside the CDR3, is GAGVSQSPRYKVTKRGQDVALRCDPISGHVSLYWYRQALGQGPEFLTYFNYEAQQDKSGLPNDRFSAERPEGSISTLTIQRTEQRDSAMYRCASSLGGTSGSYNEQFFGPGTRLTVL.

The J gene is TRBJ2-7, the V gene TRBV19; TRBD2 matches 15 bases. Germline V gene sequence: CDR1 LNHDA, CDR2 SQIVND (reference sequence). The CDR3 is 18 amino acids. Trimming removed 4 bases from V and 4 bases from J; junction bases left unmatched: 11. The CDR3: CASSTSGLAGGNTYEQYF. The CDR3, as DNA: TGTGCCAGTAGTACGTCGGGACTAGCGGGAGGAAATACGTACGAGCAGTACTTC.

The V and J genes are TRBV6-5 and TRBJ1-3, with a possible D match to TRBD1 (6 bases). The germline V gene has CDR1 MNHEY and CDR2 SVGAGI. This CDR3 has 15 residues. With 10 bases removed from V and 4 bases from J, the gap between germline ends came to 20 bases. The CDR3 DNA is TGTGCCACCAAAAACAGGGAGTCCTCAGGAAACACCATATATTTT. Amino acid sequence: CATKNRESSGNTIYF.

This chain connects TRBV6-2 or TRBV6-3 to TRBJ2-3, with TRBD2 as a possible D gene (5 bases). The CDR3 consists of 16 residues. Germline V gene sequence: CDR1 MNHEY, CDR2 SVGEGT. The V and J ends lost 2 bases and 2 bases respectively, with 14 bases between them. DNA of the CDR3: TGTGCCAGCAGTTACGGAGCGGCTGTTCACACAGATACGCAGTATTTT. This gives the protein CASSYGAAVHTDTQYF.

The gene calls are TRBV24-1 and TRBJ2-1; tentative D call: TRBD2 (5 bases). The CDR3 runs to 11 residues. Trimming removed 1 base at V and 12 bases at J, with 6 bases between. Germline lookup yields CDR1 KGHDR and CDR2 SFDVKD. The CDR3 loop is CATSDFRGQFF. The CDR3 DNA follows: TGTGCCACCAGTGATTTTCGGGGGCAGTTCTTC.

V and J are TRBV7-2 and TRBJ2-7, with TRBD2 matching over 9 bases. This CDR3 has 14 amino acids. Germline assignment: CDR1 SGHTA and CDR2 FQGNSA. The V and J ends lost 3 bases and 7 bases, in that order; junction bases with no gene match: 7. The CDR3 coding sequence is TGTGCCAGCAGCTTCGGGCTAGCGGGATGGGAGCAGTACTTC. Amino acids: CASSFGLAGWEQYF.

This clone was seen just once. The chain is built from TRBV3-1 (or the pseudogene TRBV3-2) and TRBJ2-1, with 8 bases that match TRBD2. The CDR3 spans 14 residues. CDR1 and CDR2 (germline): LGHDT, YNNKEL (reference sequence). Unmatched junction bases numbered 4, after V lost 4 bases and J lost 5 bases. The CDR3 protein is CASSLLAVHNEQFF. The CDR3 coding sequence is TGTGCCAGCAGCCTACTAGCGGTCCACAATGAGCAGTTCTTC.

V gene TRBV6-5 combines with J gene TRBJ1-4; TRBD1 is a possible D gene (5 bases). The CDR3 spans 14 residues. Germline CDR1 MNHEY, CDR2 SVGAGI. Trimming pared 6 bases from V and 8 bases from J, leaving 16 bases between. CDR3 coding DNA: TGTGCCAGCAGCCCAAATGGGGGGTGGGAAAAACTGTTTTTT. This encodes CASSPNGGWEKLFF.

V usage is TRBV7-2 and J usage is TRBJ2-7; 10 bases are a match to TRBD1. The CDR3 extends over 19 amino acids. Unmatched junction bases numbered 16, after V lost 5 bases and J lost 0 bases. CDR1 and CDR2 from the germline V gene are SGHTA and FQGNSA. The CDR3 sequence: CASSPWDRGAKMSSYEQYF. The CDR3 bases are TGTGCCAGCAGCCCGTGGGACAGGGGCGCTAAAATGAGCTCCTACGAGCAGTACTTC.

The chain recombines TRBV30 with TRBJ1-5; no reliable D call. Germline CDR1 is GTSNPN and CDR2 is SVGIG (reference sequence). CDR3 length equals 15 residues. Trimming cost V 2 bases and J 0 bases, with 11 bases left between them. DNA for the CDR3: TGTGCCTGGAGTTTTAGCGGGCCTAGCAATCAGCCCCAGCATTTT. Amino acid sequence: CAWSFSGPSNQPQHF.

The chain carries TRBV28 and TRBJ2-1; 10 bases match TRBD2. The length of the CDR3 is 15 residues. V shed 5 bases and J 8 bases; nucleotides not matched to a gene: 9. CDR1 is MDHEN and CDR2 is SYDVKM in the germline V gene. The CDR3 coding sequence is TGTGCCAGCAGTCTGGGGGTAGCGGGAGGTGATGAGCAGTTCTTC. Translation: CASSLGVAGGDEQFF. The full variable domain, with the rest looked up from reference TRBV28 and TRBJ2-1, is DVKVTQSSRYLVKRTGEKVFLECVQDMDHENMFWYRQDPGLGLRLIYFSYDVKMKEKGDIPEGYSVSREKKERFSLILESASTNQTSMYLCASSLGVAGGDEQFFGPGTRLTVL.

V is TRBV18 and J is TRBJ1-4; no clear D gene. Trimming stripped 6 bases from V and 3 bases from J, with 8 bases between. Germline assignment: CDR1 KGHSH and CDR2 LQKENI. CDR3 length equals 13 residues. The CDR3 loop is CASSLGSNEKLFF. The DNA for the CDR3 is TGTGCCAGCTCGCTCGGTTCTAATGAAAAACTGTTTTTT.

The chain employs TRBV7-6 and TRBJ2-5, with 14 positions matching TRBD2. This CDR3 spans 16 amino acids. Germline V gene sequence: CDR1 SGHVS, CDR2 FNYEAQ. The junction had 5 bases not matched to a gene; V was cut back by 3 bases and J by 5 bases. The CDR3 region is CASSFRLAGGKETQYF. In nucleotides, the CDR3 is TGTGCCAGCAGCTTCAGACTAGCGGGAGGGAAGGAGACCCAGTACTTC.

The chain employs TRBV11-1 and TRBJ2-1; TRBD1 matches 7 bases. The CDR3 contains 14 residues. Looked up from germline, CDR1 is SGHAT and CDR2 is FQDESV (reference sequence). V shed 1 base and J 9 bases; nucleotides not matched to a gene: 6. CDR3 sequence (DNA): TGTGCCAGCAGCTTAGAGGGGACAGTGGTTGAGCAGTTCTTC. Encoded protein: CASSLEGTVVEQFF.

The genes are TRBV7-2 and TRBJ1-5, with TRBD1 matching 10 bases. J was trimmed by 2 bases and V by 5 bases; bases with no gene match: 9. This CDR3 has 17 amino acids. Germline V CDR1 and CDR2: SGHTA, FQGNSA. The CDR3 DNA sequence: TGTGCCAGCAGCCTACTTGGGGGACAGGGGCGCAATCAGCCCCAGCATTTT. Translated, it gives CASSLLGGQGRNQPQHF. The variable domain in full, with the rest retrieved from reference TRBV7-2 and TRBJ1-5, is GAGVSQSPSNKVTEKGKDVELRCDPISGHTALYWYRQSLGQGLEFLIYFQGNSAPDKSGLPSDRFSAERTGGSVSTLTIQRTQQEDSAVYLCASSLLGGQGRNQPQHFGDGTRLSIL.

V usage is TRBV28 and J usage is TRBJ1-5; D unresolved. The CDR3 loop spans 12 amino acids. CDR1 and CDR2 from the germline V gene are MDHEN and SYDVKM. Trimming pared 4 bases from V and 7 bases from J, leaving 8 bases between. CDR3 protein: CASSYAEQPQHF. The DNA for the CDR3 is TGTGCCAGCAGTTACGCGGAGCAGCCCCAGCATTTT.

This rearrangement joins TRBV7-9 to TRBJ2-1; TRBD2 is a possible D gene (7 bases). The length of the CDR3 is 15 residues. The V gene's germline CDR1 is SEHNR and CDR2 FQNEAQ (reference sequence). Trimming left V 5 bases short and J 9 bases short, with 20 bases between. The CDR3 bases are TGTGCCAGCAGCCCCTGGGGTCGGGGGGCGAGTGAGCAGTTCTTC. Protein product: CASSPWGRGASEQFF.